Shown below are 28 T cell receptor beta chains from a single sample sequenced in a study of T cell repertoires in cytomegalovirus infection. The antigens for these receptors are not known. TCRdb processed the reads anew with MiXCR; each CDR3 protein has one entry. The table shows about 400,000 distinct CDR3 sequences, with about 35% occurring only once. This sample comprised cultured PBMCs, obtained from culture after CMV antigen stimulation. These receptors all stem from a human donor in good health (CMV status not recorded). Some clones in this sample may be carry-over from other donors' samples.

The gene calls are TRBV7-2 and TRBJ2-3; no clear D. Trimming stripped 5 bases from V and 6 bases from J, with 12 bases between. The germline CDR1 and CDR2 sequences are SGHTA and FQGNSA. The CDR3 loop spans 13 amino acids. The CDR3 is CASSIWAPDTQYF. The DNA for the CDR3 is TGTGCCAGCAGCATATGGGCCCCCGATACGCAGTATTTT.

The chain carries TRBV12-3 or TRBV12-4 and TRBJ1-1, with a weak D call TRBD1 (6 bases). The CDR3 runs 14 residues. V was trimmed by 4 bases and J by 5 bases, leaving 14 bases between them. The CDR3 DNA is TGTGCCAGCAGTTGGGCCAGGGGATTTACTGAAGCTTTCTTT. Protein: CASSWARGFTEAFF.

This clonotype was observed once. The J gene is TRBJ2-4, the V gene TRBV28, with D unclear. Trimming left V 6 bases short and J 1 base short, with 10 bases between. CDR1 is MDHEN and CDR2 is SYDVKM in the germline V gene. The CDR3 consists of 14 residues. CDR3 DNA sequence: TGTGCCAGCAGGGGTCGCACGGCCAAAAACATTCAGTACTTC. It is translated as CASRGRTAKNIQYF.

V gene TRBV6-2 or TRBV6-3 combines with J gene TRBJ2-1; TRBD2 matches 7 bases. Trimming cost V 0 bases and J 13 bases; bases outside gene matches: 0. There are 11 residues in the CDR3. Germline CDR1 is MNHEY and CDR2 is SVGEGT. CDR3 loop: CASSYSGLQFF. In nucleotides, the CDR3 is TGTGCCAGCAGTTACTCGGGACTACAGTTCTTC.

This clonotype was counted at least ten times. The rearrangement uses TRBV7-2 and TRBJ2-7, with TRBD2 identical over 9 bases. This CDR3 has 14 residues. Germline V lookup: CDR1 SGHTA, CDR2 FQGNSA. Unmatched junction bases numbered 1, after V lost 2 bases and J lost 2 bases. The DNA for the CDR3 is TGTGCCAGCAGCTTACTAGCGGGACCCTACGAGCAGTACTTC. Protein sequence: CASSLLAGPYEQYF.

This rearrangement joins TRBV12-3 or TRBV12-4 to TRBJ2-2; possible D gene TRBD2, 6 bases. This CDR3 is 13 amino acids long. V was pared by 6 bases and J by 7 bases, with 12 bases between. In nucleotides, the CDR3 is TGTGCCAGCAGATCCGGGAGCGGCGGGGAGCTGTTTTTT. This encodes CASRSGSGGELFF.

The V call is TRBV4-1, the J call TRBJ1-1; 9 nucleotides align to TRBD1. V was pared by 0 bases and J by 4 bases, with 3 bases of the junction left unmatched. The CDR3 is 15 residues long. The germline gives CDR1 MGHRA, CDR2 YSYEKL. The CDR3 DNA follows: TGCGCCAGCAGCCAAGAAGTACAGGGGGCCACTGAAGCTTTCTTT. Amino acid sequence: CASSQEVQGATEAFF.

The chain has TRBV12-3 or TRBV12-4 and TRBJ2-7; D might be TRBD1 or TRBD2, each matching 5 bases. This CDR3 is 13 amino acids long. With 5 bases removed from V and 4 bases from J, the gap between germline ends came to 12 bases. This CDR3 reads CASSHHRTYEQYF. In DNA, the CDR3 is TGTGCCAGCAGTCATCACAGGACTTACGAGCAGTACTTC.

This clonotype has a count of ten or more. The chain couples TRBV7-2 to TRBJ2-1, with D unresolved. This CDR3 is 12 amino acids long. Germline V gene sequence: CDR1 SGHTA, CDR2 FQGNSA. The ends were cut back, 5 bases at V and 10 bases at J, with 12 bases in the middle. CDR3 DNA sequence: TGTGCCAGCAGCCAAGTCCACATGGAGCAGTTCTTC. This encodes CASSQVHMEQFF.

This clonotype was seen more than once but under ten times. V gene TRBV4-1 combines with J gene TRBJ1-2, with 10 nucleotides matching TRBD1. This CDR3 comprises 15 residues. CDR1 MGHRA and CDR2 YSYEKL come from the germline V gene. Trimming took 0 bases from V and 11 from J; bases not matched to a gene: 9. The CDR3 sequence: CASSQDRGTGVRYTF. The CDR3 bases are TGCGCCAGCAGCCAAGATCGGGGGACAGGGGTCCGATACACCTTC.

This chain links TRBV6-2 or TRBV6-3 with TRBJ1-5; no definite D call. CDR3 length equals 16 residues. CDR1 and CDR2 (germline): MNHEY, SVGEGT. Trimming took off 0 bases at V and 5 bases at J, with 14 bases between the two ends. The CDR3 DNA sequence: TGTGCCAGCAGTTACTCATCGCAGTTATGGGATCAGCCCCAGCATTTT. It translates to CASSYSSQLWDQPQHF.

In this sample, this clonotype turned up many times. This rearrangement joins TRBV7-2 to TRBJ2-2; D gene uncertain. Between the trimmed V and J ends, which lost 5 bases and 8 bases, there was a span of 15 bases. From germline, CDR1 is SGHTA and CDR2 FQGNSA. This CDR3 has 14 residues. The CDR3 region has the DNA TGTGCCAGCAGCCCCACTCTAGTTCGAGGGGAGCTGTTTTTT. Residues: CASSPTLVRGELFF.

As DNA, the CDR3 is TGTGCCAGCAGCAAACAGGATAACGAGCAGTACTTC. This sequence encodes CASSKQDNEQYF. The chain links TRBV7-2 to TRBJ2-7, with a possible D match to TRBD1 (5 bases). In germline, CDR1 is SGHTA, CDR2 FQGNSA. This CDR3 has 12 residues. Trimming shortened V by 5 bases and J by 5 bases, and 10 bases separated the two germline ends.

The chain links TRBV10-3 to TRBJ2-7, with TRBD2 matching 7 bases. Germline V gene sequence: CDR1 ENHRY, CDR2 SYGVKD. The CDR3 runs 14 residues. V trimming: 4 bases; J trimming: 3 bases; junction bases outside the gene matches: 6. CDR3 coding DNA: TGTGCCATCAGTGCGGAGGGAGGGATCTACGAGCAGTACGTC. This gives the protein CAISAEGGIYEQYV.

This chain joins TRBV24-1 and TRBJ1-1; D gene unclear. CDR3 length equals 15 residues. V lost 5 bases and J 0 bases, leaving 12 bases between the germline ends. Looked up from germline, CDR1 is KGHDR and CDR2 is SFDVKD. The CDR3 protein is CATSGELGMNTEAFF. CDR3 bases: TGTGCCACCAGTGGGGAATTGGGAATGAACACTGAAGCTTTCTTT.

The table lists this clonotype with many counts. The J gene is TRBJ2-4, the V gene TRBV7-2, with D maybe TRBD1 (6 bases). The germline V and J ends were trimmed by 5 bases and 6 bases, with 17 bases remaining between them. The CDR3 loop spans 15 amino acids. CDR1 SGHTA and CDR2 FQGNSA come from the germline V gene. CDR3 sequence (DNA): TGTGCCAGCAGCCCCGTAACGGGACAAAGAAACATTCAGTACTTC. Amino acid sequence: CASSPVTGQRNIQYF.

The rearrangement joins TRBV6-5 to TRBJ1-2; TRBD1 matches 9 bases. Losses at the gene ends were 4 bases for V and 5 bases for J; bases not matched to a gene: 5. Germline V gives CDR1 MNHEY, CDR2 SVGAGI. There are 14 residues in the CDR3. This CDR3 is CASSSRTGVYGYTF. CDR3 in DNA: TGTGCCAGCAGTTCCCGGACAGGGGTTTATGGCTACACCTTC.

The gene calls are TRBV29-1 and TRBJ1-2, with 8 bases that match TRBD1. The V and J ends lost 7 bases and 8 bases, in that order; junction bases with no gene match: 18. Germline-derived CDR1 and CDR2 are SQVTM and ANQGSEA. This CDR3 contains 15 residues. CDR3 DNA sequence: TGCAGCGCTCCTAGGGACGCAGGGGGCCGAGGAGGCTACACCTTC. Its protein is CSAPRDAGGRGGYTF.

This clonotype was detected many times. The rearrangement joins TRBV5-1 to TRBJ2-1, with 10 nucleotides matching TRBD2. This CDR3 has 19 residues. The germline V gene has CDR1 SGHRS and CDR2 YFSETQ. Unmatched junction bases numbered 9, after V lost 0 bases and J lost 0 bases. The CDR3 nucleotides are TGCGCCAGCAGCTTGGAGCGGGAGGGCCCCGTCAGCTCCTACAATGAGCAGTTCTTC. Protein sequence: CASSLEREGPVSSYNEQFF.

A few counts support this clonotype. The chain recombines TRBV12-5 with TRBJ2-7, with 12 bases fitting TRBD2. V shed 1 base, J shed 6 bases, and the junction held 7 bases outside the gene matches. CDR1 and CDR2 from the germline V gene are LGHNT and FRNRAP. The CDR3 covers 16 residues. The CDR3 DNA is TGTGCTAGTGGTTTGGCACTAGCGGGAGGAGGTGGCGAGCAGTACTTC. Its protein product is CASGLALAGGGGEQYF. Variable domain in full (rest from reference TRBV12-5 and TRBJ2-7): DARVTQTPRHKVTEMGQEVTMRCQPILGHNTVFWYRQTMMQGLELLAYFRNRAPLDDSGMPKDRFSAEMPDATLATLKIQPSEPRDSAVYFCASGLALAGGGGEQYFGPGTRLTVT.

The V call is TRBV19, the J call TRBJ2-6; 9 bases are a match to TRBD1. The ends lost 5 bases at V and 0 bases at J; junction bases unmatched: 8. Germline loops: CDR1 LNHDA, CDR2 SQIVND (reference sequence). The CDR3 has 18 amino acids. The CDR3 region is CASSPGTGSLSGANVLTF. The CDR3, as DNA: TGTGCCAGTAGTCCCGGGACAGGGTCCCTCTCTGGGGCCAACGTCCTGACTTTC.

The V gene is TRBV14, the J gene TRBJ2-3, with 11 bases matching TRBD2. Germline trimming cut 4 bases from V and 2 bases from J; bases unmatched to any gene: 5. The V gene's germline CDR1 is SGHDN and CDR2 FVKESK. CDR3 size: 16 residues. CDR3 sequence (DNA): TGTGCCAGCAGCCTTGGGACTAGCGGTAACACAGATACGCAGTATTTT. This translates into CASSLGTSGNTDTQYF.

The chain is built from TRBV3-1 and TRBJ2-1, with a possible D match to TRBD2 (5 bases). V lost 5 bases, J lost 1 base, and 18 bases lay in between. The CDR3 runs to 17 residues. CDR1 is LGHDT and CDR2 is YNNKEL in the germline V gene (reference sequence). The chain's CDR3 is CASSKGWGVGSYNEQFF. The CDR3 bases are TGTGCCAGCAGCAAGGGATGGGGAGTTGGATCCTACAATGAGCAGTTCTTC.

This chain uses TRBV7-2 with TRBJ1-4, with 10 bases lining up with TRBD1. The CDR3 is 16 amino acids. Germline V lookup: CDR1 SGHTA, CDR2 FQGNSA. The V and J ends lost 3 bases and 4 bases, in that order; junction bases with no gene match: 5. CDR3 protein: CASSLTGGRHNEKLFF. The CDR3, as DNA: TGTGCCAGCAGCTTGACAGGGGGCAGGCATAATGAAAAACTGTTTTTT.

The chain employs TRBV5-5 and TRBJ2-3; D ambiguous. CDR1 is SGHKS, CDR2 YYEKEE, per germline (reference sequence). V lost 1 base and J lost 1, with 10 bases in between. This CDR3 is built from 15 residues. CDR3 bases: TGTGCCAGCAGCTTGCTCACCGCCGGCACAGATACGCAGTATTTT. Encoded protein: CASSLLTAGTDTQYF.

The chain couples TRBV20-1 to TRBJ1-1; D possibly corresponds to TRBD1 (5 bases). Trimming took 0 bases from V and 3 from J, leaving 11 bases between them. CDR1 is DFQATT and CDR2 is SNEGSKA in the germline V gene (reference sequence). This CDR3 spans 14 amino acids. The CDR3 protein is CSARDSQGDTEAFF. DNA of the CDR3: TGCAGTGCTAGAGATTCTCAGGGAGACACTGAAGCTTTCTTT.

The genes are TRBV11-2 and TRBJ2-1, with 13 positions matching TRBD2. The ends lost 1 base at V and 9 bases at J; junction bases unmatched: 9. Germline values: CDR1 SGHAT, CDR2 FQNNGV. This CDR3 spans 17 amino acids. The CDR3, as DNA: TGTGCCAGCAGCTTAGTCCCTACTAGCGGGAGGGCCAGTGAGCAGTTCTTC. This gives the protein CASSLVPTSGRASEQFF.

This clonotype was picked up many times. This sequence joins TRBV7-2 and TRBJ2-3; D remains ambiguous. V was clipped by 0 bases and J by 5 bases, with 6 bases between them. Per germline, CDR1 SGHTA and CDR2 FQGNSA. This CDR3 is 13 amino acids long. The CDR3 spells CASSLAPGDTQYF. The CDR3 coding sequence is TGTGCCAGCAGCTTAGCCCCGGGAGATACGCAGTATTTT.